This entry lists 13 T cell receptor beta chains sequenced from one sample in a study of cytomegalovirus exposure and HLA in healthy donors. PCR primers comprised 60 Vbeta and 13 Jbeta primers. TCRdb's copy holds only in-frame clones and misses some; the assay was immunoSEQ multiplex PCR. Its listing shows around 84,000 clones. Sequenced: PBMCs. These TCRs come from a man aged 25-40 years in good health and CMV-seronegative.

This sequence joins TRBV11-3 and TRBJ2-7; no reliable D call. The V gene's germline CDR1 is SGHNT and CDR2 YENEEA. CDR3 length: 13 residues. Trimming took off 4 bases at V and 2 bases at J, with 9 bases between the two ends. DNA of the CDR3: TGTGCCAGCAGCTCCGGTTCTACCTACGAGCAGTACTTC. Translated, it gives CASSSGSTYEQYF.

This chain connects TRBV19 to TRBJ2-3, with 9 bases aligning to TRBD1. This CDR3 has 13 residues. With V trimmed by 6 bases and J by 2 bases, 0 bases remained unmatched. The germline V gene has CDR1 LNHDA and CDR2 SQIVND (reference sequence). The CDR3 nucleotides are TGTGCCAGTAGACAGGGGGCCACAGATACGCAGTATTTT. Protein product: CASRQGATDTQYF.

The V gene is TRBV6-6, the J gene TRBJ1-1, with TRBD1 matching 8 bases. The CDR3 runs to 14 residues. Germline V CDR1 and CDR2: MNHNY, SVGAGI (reference sequence). V was pared by 6 bases and J by 2 bases, with 5 bases of the junction left unmatched. Written as DNA, the CDR3 is TGTGCCAGCAGGTCACAGGGGGGCAACACTGAAGCTTTCTTT. It specifies CASRSQGGNTEAFF.

J is TRBJ2-5 and V is TRBV19; TRBD2 is a possible D gene (6 bases). V dropped 2 bases and J dropped 2 bases, with 9 bases sitting between them. Germline V lookup: CDR1 LNHDA, CDR2 SQIVND (reference sequence). CDR3 length: 14 residues. CDR3 in DNA: TGTGCCAGTAGTATACCCGGGACTCAAGAGACCCAGTACTTC. Translation gives CASSIPGTQETQYF.

This sequence joins TRBV28 and TRBJ2-7; TRBD2 matches at 7 bases. This CDR3 is 16 amino acids long. Germline-derived CDR1 and CDR2 are MDHEN and SYDVKM. Trimming took 5 bases from V and 3 from J; bases not matched to a gene: 13. For the CDR3, the DNA is TGTGCCAGCAGTCTCCCTGGGGGGGGGAATCTCTACGAGCAGTACTTC. Translated, it gives CASSLPGGGNLYEQYF.

The V call is TRBV7-9, the J call TRBJ2-1; D is unclear. The CDR3 spans 13 residues. Trimming removed 8 bases at V and 7 bases at J, with 15 bases between. The germline V gene has CDR1 SEHNR and CDR2 FQNEAQ (reference sequence). Written as DNA, the CDR3 is TGTGCCAGCGCCGCTATGAGGCGGAATGAGCAGTTCTTC. This sequence encodes CASAAMRRNEQFF. Full variable domain (outside the CDR3, taken from reference TRBV7-9 and TRBJ2-1): DTGVSQNPRHKITKRGQNVTFRCDPISEHNRLYWYRQTLGQGPEFLTYFQNEAQLEKSRLLSDRFSAERPKGSFSTLEIQRTEQGDSAMYLCASAAMRRNEQFFGPGTRLTVL.

The rearrangement joins TRBV6-1 to TRBJ2-7; 7 bases line up with TRBD1. The CDR3 spans 15 residues. Per the germline V gene, CDR1 is MNHNS and CDR2 is SASEGT. V lost 3 bases to trimming and J lost 0 bases; unmatched junction nucleotides: 5. CDR3 DNA sequence: TGTGCCAGCAGTGAGTTCGGGACAGCCTCCTACGAGCAGTACTTC. It codes for CASSEFGTASYEQYF.

The gene calls are TRBV5-1 and TRBJ2-3, with D possibly matching TRBD1 (5 bases). This CDR3 has 14 amino acids. The V gene's germline CDR1 is SGHRS and CDR2 YFSETQ. V lost 4 bases, J lost 4 bases, and 13 bases lay in between. The CDR3 protein is CASSLGLGPDTQYF. The CDR3 DNA reads as TGCGCCAGCAGCCTGGGGTTGGGGCCAGATACGCAGTATTTT.

The chain uses TRBV7-9 and TRBJ1-1; D is unclear. Trimming pared 9 bases from V and 10 bases from J, leaving 21 bases between. Germline V gives CDR1 SEHNR, CDR2 FQNEAQ (reference sequence). This CDR3 region has 13 residues. DNA for the CDR3: TGTGCCAGTCTATCGGACCCCCTTAGCGGAGCTTTCTTT. It is translated as CASLSDPLSGAFF. The full variable domain, in which reference TRBV7-9 and TRBJ1-1 provide the parts outside the CDR3, is DTGVSQNPRHKITKRGQNVTFRCDPISEHNRLYWYRQTLGQGPEFLTYFQNEAQLEKSRLLSDRFSAERPKGSFSTLEIQRTEQGDSAMYLCASLSDPLSGAFFGQGTRLTVV.

CDR3 loop: CASSAGTSAYLGTDTQYF. The DNA for the CDR3 is TGTGCCAGCAGCGCCGGGACTAGCGCTTATCTGGGGACAGATACGCAGTATTTT. This rearrangement joins TRBV5-4 to TRBJ2-3; the match to TRBD2 covers 10 bases. The CDR3 extends over 18 amino acids. Germline values: CDR1 SGHNT, CDR2 YYREEE (reference sequence). Trimming took 4 bases from V and 3 from J; bases not matched to a gene: 14.

The J gene is TRBJ2-7, the V gene TRBV7-6; the match to TRBD1 covers 10 bases. In germline, CDR1 is SGHVS, CDR2 FNYEAQ. Unmatched junction bases numbered 4, after V lost 5 bases and J lost 6 bases. CDR3 length: 13 residues. CDR3 region: CASSPGTGAEQYF. The CDR3 DNA is TGTGCCAGCAGCCCAGGGACAGGGGCCGAGCAGTACTTC.

The chain is built from TRBV7-2 and TRBJ2-1; a weak D match, TRBD2 (6 bases). V lost 1 base to trimming and J lost 8 bases, with 9 bases between them. CDR1 is SGHTA and CDR2 is FQGNSA in the germline V gene. This CDR3 is 13 amino acids long. The CDR3 sequence: CASSLGRRDEQFF. In DNA form, the CDR3 reads TGTGCCAGCAGCTTAGGTCGGAGGGATGAGCAGTTCTTC.

The chain combines TRBV11-3 with TRBJ2-5; TRBD2 matches 7 bases. Unmatched junction bases numbered 12, after V lost 1 base and J lost 1 base. Germline-derived CDR1 and CDR2 are SGHNT and YENEEA. There are 18 residues in the CDR3. The CDR3 region is CASSLGGRAGEGQETQYF. The CDR3 DNA is TGTGCCAGCAGCTTAGGGGGAAGGGCGGGAGAAGGCCAAGAGACCCAGTACTTC.